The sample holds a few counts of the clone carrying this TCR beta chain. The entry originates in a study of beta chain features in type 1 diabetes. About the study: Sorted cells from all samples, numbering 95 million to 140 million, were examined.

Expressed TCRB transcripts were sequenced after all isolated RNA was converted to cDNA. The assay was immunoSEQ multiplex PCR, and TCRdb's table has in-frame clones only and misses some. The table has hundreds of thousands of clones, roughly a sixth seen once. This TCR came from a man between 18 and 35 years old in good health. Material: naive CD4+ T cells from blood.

In DNA form, the CDR3 reads TGTGCCAGCAGCCCGCAAGGGGCCGGGGAGCTGTTTTTT. Protein sequence: CASSPQGAGELFF. This chain uses TRBV11-3 with TRBJ2-2; D may be TRBD1 (5 bases). The CDR3 spans 13 residues. With 5 bases removed from V and 6 bases from J, the gap between germline ends came to 10 bases. The germline V gene has CDR1 SGHNT and CDR2 YENEEA.